This TCR beta chain comes out of a study of identical twins (dated by TCRdb to the mid-2010s). Turning to the overall study: To test whether fetal clonotypes persist, the study used deep sequencing on TCR alpha and beta repertoires from monozygotic twins, unrelated adults of various ages, and cord blood. Replicate twin experiments were performed at different times using different library preparation protocols to rule out contamination. Overall study results and their limits: Out-of-frame TCR alpha sharing in monozygotic twins was systematically underestimated by recombination models, whereas sharing between unrelated individuals was in agreement with the recombination models. Out-of-frame TCR alpha sequences shared between twins showed an excess of low generation-probability sequences compared with coincidental sharing between unrelated individuals. Invariant T cells such as MAIT and iNKT could partly confound zero-insertion analyses, though diverse VJ usage argued against this for most clonotypes. Because the same donors could not be followed over many years, conclusions were based on cross-sectional statistical analysis. Abundant cord blood beta clonotypes carried fewer insertions; young adult naive repertoires showed a weaker similar trend, while memory repertoires showed none. The excess sharing between twins in beta out-of-frame sequences was weaker because fewer shared sequences reduced the signal-to-noise ratio.

The receptor library was made with 5' RACE. The sequencing machine was an Illumina HiSeq 2000. Template switching introduced a universal primer binding site; the final cDNA contained a unique molecular identifier, enabling accurate counting of TCR cDNA molecules. First-strand cDNA for TCR alpha and beta chains was synthesized from specific primers in the conserved constant-segment region. To control for contamination, each cDNA library was double barcoded with a SMART-Mk sample barcode plus Illumina barcodes. Two successive PCR steps introduced TruSeq adapter sequences along with Illumina sample barcodes. The TCR alpha and beta cDNA libraries were sequenced on the Illumina HiSeq platform using custom primers. The paper's processing steps were these. Unique molecular identifiers were extracted from raw reads with MiGEC, and CDR3 positions were determined with MiXCR. Recombination models were inferred per individual with the repgenHMM and IGoR tools using an EM algorithm. Shared clonotype analysis was performed with the tcR package in R, normalizing sharing by the product of cloneset sizes. To study raw recombination without the effects of thymic and clonal selection, out-of-frame nonproductive sequences were analyzed. TCRdb trimmed public reads at Q25 via fastp, called clones via MiXCR and kept in-frame beta chains. Each CDR3 protein appears once, grouped with its most common genes and DNA. TCRdb, not the authors, supplied the V and J calls. This sample has roughly 350,000 distinct CDR3 sequences in its table, and roughly an eighth of those were observed once. Approximately 7.5% of the sample is held by the ten biggest clonotypes.

Trimming removed 5 bases from V and 3 bases from J, leaving 12 bases between the germline ends. From the cysteine through the phenylalanine, the CDR3 covers 14 amino acids. Just the 42-base CDR3 DNA is kept, in frame starting at base 1. Based on the germline V gene, the CDR1 and CDR2 sequences are SGHRS and YFSETQ. This clonotype was observed a few times. Its antigen is not yet known. It has no much larger one-base neighbor in the sample; base qualities were not kept. Every donor in the study was a healthy Caucasian. The twin cohort comprised three pairs of female monozygotic twins, all aged roughly 18 to 29 years. Positive isolation kits from Invitrogen were used to isolate CD4+ and CD8+ T cell populations. These same data were also listed under a study on yellow fever vaccine responses in identical twins. Reported in the second study: The T cell response to vaccination in identical twins was reported by the authors to appear partly convergent and partly personalized. In the study, vaccine-responding T cell clones were precisely tracked in identical twins.

Here the chain combines TRBV5-1 and TRBJ1-5, and perhaps TRBD1 as D gene, on 5 matching bases. The TCR originated in a woman under 30 in good health. Source material: CD8+ T cells sorted from blood. CDR3 region: CASSTGAFNQPQHF. In nucleotide form, the sequence is TGCGCCAGCAGTACCGGGGCCTTCAATCAGCCCCAGCATTTT.